This T cell receptor (beta chain) was sequenced during a study of shared clonotypes between healthy human individuals. Findings of the study overall: Across a few donors, naive CD4 shared about 5%, naive CD8 around 3.5%, memory CD4 2% to 2.5%, memory CD8 0.4%.

Sequencing was performed with immunoSEQ multiplex PCR; in TCRdb, only in-frame clones are kept and a portion is missing. Of over a million clones detected, 78% appear once; the ten largest clones hold around 0.47%. CDR3 length: 13 residues. After removal of 4 bases from V and 5 bases from J, the junction contained 5 bases not matched to a gene. CDR1 and CDR2 from the germline V gene are SGHRS and YFSETQ. About this clone itself: Its antigen remains unknown.

This clonotype was sampled from a man younger than 35 in good health. Some clones in this sample may be carry-over from other donors' samples. V gene TRBV5-1 combines with J gene TRBJ2-7, with 8 nucleotides matching TRBD1. Material for sequencing was memory CD4+ T cells from PBMCs. Subset given: CD45RA-negative fraction. CDR3 region: CASSLDRVDEQYF. CDR3 nucleotides: TGCGCCAGCAGCCTGGACAGGGTTGACGAGCAGTACTTC.